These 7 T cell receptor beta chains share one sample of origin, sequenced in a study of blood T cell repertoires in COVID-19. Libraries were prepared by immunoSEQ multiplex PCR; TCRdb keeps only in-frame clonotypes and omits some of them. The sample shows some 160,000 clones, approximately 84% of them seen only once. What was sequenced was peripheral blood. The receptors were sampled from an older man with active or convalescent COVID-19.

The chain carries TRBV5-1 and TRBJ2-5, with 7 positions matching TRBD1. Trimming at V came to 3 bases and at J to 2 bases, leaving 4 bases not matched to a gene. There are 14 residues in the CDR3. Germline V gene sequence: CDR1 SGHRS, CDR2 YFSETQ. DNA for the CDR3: TGCGCCAGCAGCTCCGGACAGGAACAAGAGACCCAGTACTTC. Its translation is CASSSGQEQETQYF. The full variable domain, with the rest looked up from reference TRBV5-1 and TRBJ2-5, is KAGVTQTPRYLIKTRGQQVTLSCSPISGHRSVSWYQQTPGQGLQFLFEYFSETQRNKGNFPGRFSGRQFSNSRSEMNVSTLELGDSALYLCASSSGQEQETQYFGPGTRLLVL.

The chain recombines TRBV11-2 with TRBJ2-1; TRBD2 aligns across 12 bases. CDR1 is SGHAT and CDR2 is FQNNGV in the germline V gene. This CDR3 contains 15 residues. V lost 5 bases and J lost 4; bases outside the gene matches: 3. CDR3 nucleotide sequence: TGTGCCAGCAGCCGGACTAGCGGGAAATACAATGAGCAGTTCTTC. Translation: CASSRTSGKYNEQFF.

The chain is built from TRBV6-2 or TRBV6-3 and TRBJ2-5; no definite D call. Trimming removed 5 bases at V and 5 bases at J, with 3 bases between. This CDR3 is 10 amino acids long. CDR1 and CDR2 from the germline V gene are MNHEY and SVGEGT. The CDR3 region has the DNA TGTGCCAGCAGTCAGGAGACCCAGTACTTC. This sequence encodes CASSQETQYF.

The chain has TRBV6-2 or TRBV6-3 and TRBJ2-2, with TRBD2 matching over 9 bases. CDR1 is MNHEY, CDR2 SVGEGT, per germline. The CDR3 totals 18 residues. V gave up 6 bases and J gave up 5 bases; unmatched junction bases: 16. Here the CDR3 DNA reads TGTGCCAGCAGCGGCAGGGTGGTAGCGGGAGTAGTTACCGGGGAGCTGTTTTTT. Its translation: CASSGRVVAGVVTGELFF.

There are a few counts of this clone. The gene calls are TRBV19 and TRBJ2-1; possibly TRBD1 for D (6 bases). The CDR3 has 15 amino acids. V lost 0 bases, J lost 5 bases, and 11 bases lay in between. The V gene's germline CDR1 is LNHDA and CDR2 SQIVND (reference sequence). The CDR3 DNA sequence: TGTGCCAGTAGTATAGACAGGGGCCCTAACAATGAGCAGTTCTTC. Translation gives CASSIDRGPNNEQFF. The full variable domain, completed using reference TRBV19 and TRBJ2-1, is DGGITQSPKYLFRKEGQNVTLSCEQNLNHDAMYWYRQDPGQGLRLIYYSQIVNDFQKGDIAEGYSVSREKKESFPLTVTSAQKNPTAFYLCASSIDRGPNNEQFFGPGTRLTVL.

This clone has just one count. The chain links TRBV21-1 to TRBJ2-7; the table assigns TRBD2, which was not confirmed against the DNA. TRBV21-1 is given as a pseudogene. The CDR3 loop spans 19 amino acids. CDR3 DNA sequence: TGTGCCAGCAGCAAAGCGTCACCCCTGAGCCATTTCGGTGCCTACGAGCAGTACTTC. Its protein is CASSKASPLSHFGAYEQYF.

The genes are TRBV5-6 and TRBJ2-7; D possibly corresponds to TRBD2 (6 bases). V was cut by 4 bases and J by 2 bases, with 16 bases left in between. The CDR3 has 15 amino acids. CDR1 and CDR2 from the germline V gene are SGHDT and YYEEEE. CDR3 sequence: CASSPGWDSPYEQYF. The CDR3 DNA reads TGTGCCAGCAGCCCCGGCTGGGACTCCCCCTACGAGCAGTACTTC. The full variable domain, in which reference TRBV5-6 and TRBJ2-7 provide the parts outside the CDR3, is DAGVTQSPTHLIKTRGQQVTLRCSPKSGHDTVSWYQQALGQGPQFIFQYYEEEERQRGNFPDRFSGHQFPNYSSELNVNALLLGDSALYLCASSPGWDSPYEQYFGPGTRLTVT.